The 31 T cell receptor beta chains reported below all come from one sample, sequenced in a study of shared clonotypes between healthy human individuals (TCRdb year 2020). The protocol used for the library was the immunoSEQ multiplex PCR assay. TCRdb took over this immuneACCESS table, retaining in-frame rearrangements with V and J assigned. Such tables are incomplete; in checked studies, under half of the missing clones stem from an unresolved V gene, and the remainder is unexplained. Recorded for this sample are 2 million to 2.5 million clones; around 95% of them occurred a single time. 0.1% to 0.15% of the sample is in the top ten clones. The sequencing sample was made of naive CD4+ T cells sorted from blood. The cell subset or site label on this specimen signifies: CD45RA+ positively selected. The receptor source for this set is a man aged 18 to 30 in good health.

The rearrangement links TRBV19 to TRBJ2-5; no clear D. V gave up 2 bases and J gave up 3 bases, with 7 bases separating them. The CDR3 spans 13 residues. CDR1 is LNHDA and CDR2 is SQIVND in the germline V gene (reference sequence). The CDR3 sequence: CASSIIREETQYF. As DNA, the CDR3 is TGTGCCAGTAGTATAATCAGAGAAGAGACCCAGTACTTC.

The chain carries TRBV2 and TRBJ1-2; the D gene is possibly TRBD1 (5 bases). V lost 4 bases and J lost 2, with 8 bases in between. The CDR3 runs to 13 residues. The V gene's germline CDR1 is SNHLY and CDR2 FYNNEI. CDR3 nucleotides: TGTGCCAGCAGTGCCCGACAGAACTATGGCTACACCTTC. Protein product: CASSARQNYGYTF. Variable domain in full (rest from reference TRBV2 and TRBJ1-2): EPEVTQTPSHQVTQMGQEVILRCVPISNHLYFYWYRQILGQKVEFLVSFYNNEISEKSEIFDDQFSVERPDGSNFTLKIRSTKLEDSAMYFCASSARQNYGYTFGSGTRLTVV.

The rearrangement uses TRBV28 and TRBJ2-7; 10 nucleotides align to TRBD1. Germline CDR1 and CDR2: MDHEN and SYDVKM. This CDR3 comprises 13 residues. Germline trimming cut 8 bases from V and 3 bases from J; bases unmatched to any gene: 4. The CDR3 protein is CASLGQGYYEQYF. The CDR3 nucleotides read TGTGCCAGCCTGGGACAGGGGTACTACGAGCAGTACTTC.

The J gene is TRBJ1-1, the V gene TRBV4-3; the D gene is possibly TRBD1 (5 bases). CDR1 LGHNA and CDR2 YSLEER come from the germline V gene. The CDR3 is 14 amino acids. V was cut by 0 bases and J by 11 bases, with 16 bases left in between. CDR3 amino acids: CASSQDGVGRAAFF. As DNA, the CDR3 is TGCGCCAGCAGCCAAGACGGTGTAGGCAGGGCGGCTTTCTTT.

To note about this clone: At the DNA level, this CDR3 is encoded by other sequences in the same sample as well. The chain has TRBV5-1 and TRBJ2-1, with unresolved D. V was trimmed by 0 bases and J by 7 bases, leaving 5 bases between them. The germline V gene has CDR1 SGHRS and CDR2 YFSETQ. The CDR3 sequence is 12 residues long. The CDR3 region is CASSLARNEQFF. The CDR3 DNA sequence: TGCGCCAGCAGCTTGGCCCGTAATGAGCAGTTCTTC.

A single count supports this clone. V usage is TRBV5-1 and J usage is TRBJ2-3; 8 positions match TRBD2. From germline, CDR1 is SGHRS and CDR2 YFSETQ. Trimming cost V 3 bases and J 6 bases; bases outside gene matches: 9. The length of the CDR3 is 15 residues. CDR3 DNA sequence: TGCGCCAGCAGCTCCATGCTCGGGAGGGTGGATACGCAGTATTTT. This codes for CASSSMLGRVDTQYF.

This chain connects TRBV7-8 to TRBJ2-5; 7 nucleotides align to TRBD1. The germline V gene encodes CDR1 SGHVS and CDR2 FQNEAQ. Trimming removed 5 bases from V and 5 bases from J; junction bases left unmatched: 8. The CDR3 is 14 amino acids. This chain's CDR3 is CASSLRQGLETQYF. In DNA form, the CDR3 reads TGTGCCAGCAGCCTCAGACAGGGTTTGGAGACCCAGTACTTC.

The chain combines TRBV7-8 with TRBJ2-7; D possibly uses TRBD1 or TRBD2 (5 bases each). CDR3 length: 16 amino acids. V was shortened by 4 bases and J by 2 bases, with 18 bases between the two germline ends. From germline, CDR1 is SGHVS and CDR2 FQNEAQ. The CDR3 DNA sequence: TGTGCCAGCAGCTCATCGGGGACCGCGCGTCCCTACGAGCAGTACTTC. This gives the protein CASSSSGTARPYEQYF.

This sequence joins TRBV18 and TRBJ1-5; no firm D call. The CDR3 has 15 residues. Per germline, CDR1 KGHSH and CDR2 LQKENI. Trimming took off 3 bases at V and 1 base at J, with 10 bases between the two ends. The CDR3 loop is CASSPPQRSNQPQHF. CDR3 sequence (DNA): TGTGCCAGCTCACCGCCCCAGAGAAGCAATCAGCCCCAGCATTTT.

The rearrangement links TRBV10-3 to TRBJ1-2; D gene unclear. Germline V CDR1 and CDR2: ENHRY, SYGVKD. V lost 3 bases and J lost 5, with 13 bases in between. The CDR3 totals 14 residues. CDR3 DNA sequence: TGTGCCATCAGTGAATTAGACACGGGATATGGCTACACCTTC. It yields the protein CAISELDTGYGYTF.

Comment on this clone: Other nucleotide sequences in the sample specify the same CDR3. V is TRBV28 and J is TRBJ1-2, with 7 bases matching TRBD1. Germline trimming cut 7 bases from V and 2 bases from J; bases unmatched to any gene: 4. Germline V gene lookup returns CDR1 MDHEN and CDR2 SYDVKM. The CDR3 is 13 residues long. The CDR3 DNA follows: TGTGCCAGCACCCCGGGACAGAACTATGGCTACACCTTC. Translated, it gives CASTPGQNYGYTF.

V usage is TRBV18 and J usage is TRBJ2-5, with 7 bases identical to TRBD1. Trimming removed 3 bases from V and 1 base from J; junction bases left unmatched: 2. From germline, CDR1 is KGHSH and CDR2 LQKENI. The CDR3 runs 14 residues. This CDR3 reads CASSPGQLQETQYF. CDR3 DNA: TGTGCCAGCTCACCGGGACAGCTCCAAGAGACCCAGTACTTC.

V usage is TRBV20-1 and J usage is TRBJ1-1, with 8 bases matching TRBD1. The germline CDR1 and CDR2 sequences are DFQATT and SNEGSKA (reference sequence). The J segment lost 7 bases and the V segment lost 8 bases, leaving 3 bases of the junction unmatched. CDR3 length: 10 residues. CDR3 nucleotide sequence: TGCAGTCCCGGACAGGGTGAAGCTTTCTTT. Protein: CSPGQGEAFF.

V is TRBV9 and J is TRBJ2-3, with D possibly matching TRBD2 (6 bases). The germline gives CDR1 SGDLS, CDR2 YYNGEE. V lost 6 bases and J lost 2, with 13 bases in between. The CDR3 runs to 14 residues. The CDR3 DNA is TGTGCCAGCATTGGTGGGAGGCCCACAGATACGCAGTATTTT. It translates to CASIGGRPTDTQYF.

To note about this clone: The same CDR3 is also encoded by other DNA sequences in this sample. CDR3 DNA: TGTGCCAGCAGCCAAGGAGGGGCTGGAGATACGCAGTATTTT. Protein sequence: CASSQGGAGDTQYF. This rearrangement joins TRBV14 to TRBJ2-3; perhaps D is TRBD1 or TRBD2 (5 bases each). The CDR3 totals 14 residues. Germline V gives CDR1 SGHDN, CDR2 FVKESK. Trimming cost V 1 base and J 5 bases, with 10 bases left between them.

The genes are TRBV5-6 and TRBJ1-1, with 9 bases lining up with TRBD1. The V gene end was trimmed by 5 bases and the J gene end by 0 bases; junction bases not matched to a gene: 11. The CDR3 totals 17 residues. Germline loops: CDR1 SGHDT, CDR2 YYEEEE. CDR3 DNA sequence: TGTGCCAGCAGTCTTTGGACAGGGGCGGGGTTGAACACTGAAGCTTTCTTT. Protein: CASSLWTGAGLNTEAFF. The variable domain in full, with the rest retrieved from reference TRBV5-6 and TRBJ1-1, is DAGVTQSPTHLIKTRGQQVTLRCSPKSGHDTVSWYQQALGQGPQFIFQYYEEEERQRGNFPDRFSGHQFPNYSSELNVNALLLGDSALYLCASSLWTGAGLNTEAFFGQGTRLTVV.

The genes are TRBV7-3 and TRBJ2-1; D remains unclear. Germline CDR1 SGHTA, CDR2 FQGTGA. The V end was cut by 2 bases, the J end by 5 bases, with 1 base between. The CDR3 spans 11 residues. This CDR3 reads CASSLDNEQFF. The CDR3 nucleotides read TGTGCCAGCAGCTTAGACAATGAGCAGTTCTTC.

In its sample, this clone was seen once. The sample holds other DNA sequences that translate to the same CDR3. The gene calls are TRBV6-5 and TRBJ2-3; perhaps TRBD2 as D (6 bases). V was clipped by 6 bases and J by 2 bases, with 12 bases between them. The germline CDR1 and CDR2 sequences are MNHEY and SVGAGI. The CDR3 spans 14 residues. The CDR3 loop is CASSPGGYTDTQYF. CDR3 coding DNA: TGTGCCAGCAGCCCCGGGGGTTACACAGATACGCAGTATTTT.

The rearrangement joins TRBV4-2 to TRBJ2-2, with 11 nucleotides matching TRBD2. Per the germline V gene, CDR1 is LGHNA and CDR2 is YNFKEQ. V was pared by 0 bases and J by 7 bases, with 1 base of the junction left unmatched. The CDR3 sequence is 15 residues long. CDR3 sequence (DNA): TGTGCCAGCAGCCAAGAGCTAGCGGGGGGCGGGGAGCTGTTTTTT. Translating it yields CASSQELAGGGELFF.

V usage is TRBV18 and J usage is TRBJ2-1; possible D gene TRBD1, 5 bases. Germline lookup yields CDR1 KGHSH and CDR2 LQKENI. The CDR3 has 17 residues. The V and J ends lost 3 bases and 8 bases respectively, with 23 bases between them. The CDR3 bases are TGTGCCAGCTCACCTGGGGCACTCGTCACGAGTCGCGATGAGCAGTTCTTC. This gives the protein CASSPGALVTSRDEQFF.

The rearrangement links TRBV28 to TRBJ1-3; 7 bases fit TRBD1. Germline CDR1 and CDR2: MDHEN and SYDVKM. The CDR3 has 14 residues. The V segment lost 7 bases and the J segment 2 bases; nucleotides outside the gene matches: 5. The CDR3 DNA follows: TGTGCCAGCATGATAGGGGGCCCTGGAAACACCATATATTTT. It is translated as CASMIGGPGNTIYF.

V gene TRBV10-2 combines with J gene TRBJ1-2, with D hard to call. V dropped 4 bases and J dropped 6 bases, with 6 bases sitting between them. This CDR3 has 11 residues. Germline lookup yields CDR1 WSHSY and CDR2 SAAADI. The CDR3 nucleotides are TGCGCCAGCAGTGGAGGGAATGGCTACACCTTC. Its protein product is CASSGGNGYTF.

The chain links TRBV11-2 to TRBJ2-1; D might be TRBD1 or TRBD2, each matching 6 bases. The CDR3 has 15 residues. Germline V gives CDR1 SGHAT, CDR2 FQNNGV. V was shortened by 5 bases and J by 8 bases, with 19 bases between the two germline ends. The CDR3: CASSKGVAGLDEQFF. Here the CDR3 DNA reads TGTGCCAGCAGCAAGGGGGTTGCGGGACTGGATGAGCAGTTCTTC.

About this clone itself: Other DNA sequences in the same sample also yield this CDR3. The chain carries TRBV30 and TRBJ1-6; no clear D gene. The germline CDR1 and CDR2 sequences are GTSNPN and SVGIG (reference sequence). V was shortened by 0 bases and J by 14 bases, with 8 bases between the two germline ends. CDR3 length: 11 amino acids. The DNA of the CDR3 is TGTGCCTGGAGTGTTGGTGGGTCCCTCCACTTT. Its protein is CAWSVGGSLHF.

This clone was seen just once. The rearrangement uses TRBV28 and TRBJ2-7, with 7 positions matching TRBD1. Germline V gene data show CDR1 as MDHEN and CDR2 as SYDVKM. The CDR3 contains 14 residues. With V trimmed by 6 bases and J by 2 bases, 7 bases remained unmatched. The CDR3 sequence is CASRTTGAAYEQYF. The CDR3 DNA reads TGTGCCAGCAGGACCACAGGGGCCGCCTACGAGCAGTACTTC. Complete variable domain (other parts from reference TRBV28 and TRBJ2-7): DVKVTQSSRYLVKRTGEKVFLECVQDMDHENMFWYRQDPGLGLRLIYFSYDVKMKEKGDIPEGYSVSREKKERFSLILESASTNQTSMYLCASRTTGAAYEQYFGPGTRLTVT.

Notes on this clone: The sample holds other DNA sequences that translate to the same CDR3. The V and J genes are TRBV10-3 and TRBJ2-5; no firm D call. CDR1 ENHRY and CDR2 SYGVKD come from the germline V gene. The CDR3 covers 12 residues. Between the trimmed V and J ends, which lost 6 bases and 2 bases, there was a span of 7 bases. For the CDR3, the DNA is TGTGCCATCAGAGGCGTGCAAGAGACCCAGTACTTC. This encodes CAIRGVQETQYF.

The rearrangement links TRBV4-2 to TRBJ1-3, with D possibly TRBD1 on 6 matching bases. The V end was cut by 0 bases, the J end by 0 bases, with 9 bases between. The CDR3 loop spans 16 amino acids. The germline V gene encodes CDR1 LGHNA and CDR2 YNFKEQ. The CDR3 nucleotides are TGTGCCAGCAGCCAAGATTTAGGGGGCTCTGGAAACACCATATATTTT. It encodes CASSQDLGGSGNTIYF.

The CDR3 sequence: CASSDTGTGYNEQYF. The CDR3 DNA is TGTGCCAGCAGTGACACCGGGACAGGGTACAACGAGCAGTACTTC. The rearrangement joins TRBV2 to TRBJ2-7; 9 bases align to TRBD1. There are 15 residues in the CDR3. Unmatched junction bases numbered 8, after V lost 3 bases and J lost 5 bases. Per the germline V gene, CDR1 is SNHLY and CDR2 is FYNNEI.

The genes are TRBV2 and TRBJ1-4; maybe TRBD1 (6 bases). V was shortened by 6 bases and J by 0 bases, with 11 bases between the two germline ends. This CDR3 is 15 amino acids long. The germline gives CDR1 SNHLY, CDR2 FYNNEI. The CDR3 coding sequence is TGTGCCAGCAGCTTACAGGGAACAACTAATGAAAAACTGTTTTTT. It yields the protein CASSLQGTTNEKLFF.

The chain links TRBV30 to TRBJ2-2, with D hard to call. V was pared by 6 bases and J by 0 bases, with 11 bases between. The CDR3 contains 14 residues. CDR1 is GTSNPN and CDR2 is SVGIG in the germline V gene (reference sequence). In DNA form, the CDR3 reads TGTGCCTGCCCGCCGACCGCGAACACCGGGGAGCTGTTTTTT. This gives the protein CACPPTANTGELFF.

The rearrangement uses TRBV29-1 and TRBJ1-1; D is perhaps TRBD1 (5 bases). CDR1 SQVTM and CDR2 ANQGSEA come from the germline V gene. The CDR3 contains 15 residues. V lost 5 bases, J lost 1 base, and 17 bases lay in between. CDR3: CSVSRGLPGNTEAFF. In nucleotides, the CDR3 is TGCAGCGTTTCAAGGGGTCTTCCCGGGAACACTGAAGCTTTCTTT.